The present T cell receptor (beta chain) was sequenced within a study of T-cell reconstitution after alpha-beta-depleted transplantation in children. During its preparation, the TCRbeta library received unique molecular identifiers. TCRdb analysed the PCR reads with MiXCR anew, one entry per CDR3 protein. This table holds 200,000 to 250,000 distinct CDR3 sequences, 20% to 30% found once. In this sample, this clonotype turned up a few times. Its antigen is as yet unknown. General study results and limits: Surviving recipient T cells and thymic progenitors produced the high day-60 TCRbeta diversity seen in some patients. Once a year had passed after transplant, T-cell counts and diversity came mostly from newly produced T cells. About two months after transplant, alpha-beta T cells reportedly came from several hundred expanded graft clones.

The CDR3 is made up of 14 amino acids. With 4 bases removed from V and 3 bases from J, the gap between germline ends came to 9 bases. Germline V gene lookup returns CDR1 LGHNA and CDR2 YSLEER. The chain joins TRBV4-3 to TRBJ2-2; no clear D. The TCR comes from a female patient aged 2-15 years who had a stem cell transplant for congenital amegakaryocytic thrombocytopenia, so the T cells may come from the graft donor. Sequenced material: PBMCs, mostly from graft donor cells, taken 360 days after TCRalphabeta/CD19-depleted stem cell transplant. This CDR3 reads CASSRNLHTGELFF. CDR3 bases: TGCGCCAGCAGCCGGAACCTCCACACCGGGGAGCTGTTTTTT.